The subject of this entry is one T cell receptor (beta chain). Its antigen remains undetermined. No quality values exist for individual bases; no much larger clone is one base distant. This specimen's time point label, per the study, means: about 28 days (+/-7) after the second vaccine dose. AZD1222 recipients whose second dose came at about 4 weeks and those whose second dose came at about 12 weeks were combined into one group, since spike-specific TCR depth and breadth did not differ between the two schedules. Samples from vaccinated people were obtained from the UK trials COV001 and COV002, which included a single-blind randomized controlled phase 2/3 trial of AZD1222 (ChAdOx1 nCoV-19) in healthy adults. For TCRbeta chain sequencing, PBMC samples were collected from trial participants at day 0 and at day 28 after the second dose. This record belongs to a study of T cell responses to AZD1222 COVID-19 vaccine (dated by TCRdb to the early 2020s). Concerning the study at large: A total of 230 to 250 trial participants underwent TCR sequencing, of whom roughly 210 received two doses of AZD1222 and some 25 received two doses of the MenACWY control vaccine. Enrollment into the trials was organized by age into subgroups of 18-55, 56-69 and 70-plus years, and those subgroups contained about 150, 27 and 61 TCR-sequenced participants, respectively.

Study-level results and caveats: Because no day 14 peak-response samples were available, the repertoires could be characterized only after the peak T cell response. Spike-specific TCR breadth and depth rose significantly after two AZD1222 doses compared with day 0 and with MenACWY recipients. Reportedly, close to half of the unique spike-specific TCRs recognized epitopes lying outside the regions that are mutated in the B.1.351 and B.1.1.7 variants. The vaccine-associated CD4 TCRs covered the entire spike protein, and the dominant responses fell in regions 160-218 and 743-854. Conclusions about previously exposed vaccinees are limited, since just a handful of AZD1222 recipients were seropositive for SARS-CoV-2 at baseline. Most participants were white British and females outnumbered males, and the authors suggested that clonal diversity may have been underestimated. In the small 56-69-year group, the increase in depth fell short of significance, most likely because of low power.

The CDR3 regions of human TCRbeta chains were subjected to immunosequencing. In the authors' own workflow: TCRs in the repertoires were matched against a reference library of SARS-CoV-2-specific TCRs that had been generated with the MIRA antigen-specificity platform. Breadth was defined as the fraction of unique TCRs that were SARS-CoV-2-associated. Depth was defined as the fraction of total T cells that were SARS-CoV-2-associated. Each spike-specific TCR was assigned to its reactive spike region and to a CD4 or CD8 class using the MIRA data. Log10-transformed breadth and depth values were compared by one-way ANOVA with Sidak's multiple comparisons tests. Not all clones reach the TCRdb copy of this immuneACCESS table, which keeps in-frame sequences only. Checked studies attribute under half of the gap to unresolved V genes and leave the rest unexplained. That table supplies the V and J calls and clone size; D and trimming were determined from the DNA. The sample table contains 120,000 to 150,000 clones; only one count was recorded for 85% to 90% of them. Over 3% of the sample comes from the top ten.

This sequence originates from an adult who received the AZD1222 COVID-19 vaccine. Sequences were derived from peripheral blood, sampled 28 days after the second AZD1222 dose.

The CDR3 corresponds to CATSEGTDFYTDTQYF. The base sequence is TGTGCCACCAGTGAAGGGACAGACTTCTACACAGATACGCAGTATTTT. In this chain, TRBV24-1 is recombined with TRBJ2-3; a stretch of 7 junction bases matches TRBD1. From a lookup of the germline V gene, CDR1 and CDR2 are KGHDR and SFDVKD. Clipping removes 4 bases from V and 2 bases from J, with 8 as the unmatched junction base count. From the cysteine through the phenylalanine, the CDR3 covers 16 amino acids. The entry retains the CDR3 DNA only, 48 bases that are in frame from base 1.